Listed below are T cell receptor beta chains from one sample, sequenced in a study of blood T cell repertoires in COVID-19. TCRdb keeps only in-frame clones here, not all; method: immunoSEQ multiplex PCR. The data contain approximately 210,000 clones, roughly 92% of them singletons. The sequenced material came from peripheral blood. The receptors were gathered from a man aged 25 to 45 with COVID-19, enrolled during active disease. The CDR3 runs from the conserved cysteine through the conserved F or W. Each record gives: clone size, J gene, D gene, V gene, CDR3 protein, CDR3 DNA. D genes are given only for firm matches. Size is omitted from some rows. Given values are once, few, many or a class for expanded clones.

clone_size: -
j_call: TRBJ2-5
d_call: TRBD2
v_call: TRBV2
cdr3_aa: CASSHRDYGAKVETQYF
cdr3_nt: TGTGCCAGCAGTCACCGGGACTATGGGGCGAAGGTGGAGACCCAGTACTTC

clone_size: -
j_call: TRBJ2-3
d_call: TRBD2
v_call: TRBV11-2
cdr3_aa: CASSLRGGSTDTQYF
cdr3_nt: TGTGCCAGCAGCTTGCGGGGGGGTAGCACAGATACGCAGTATTTT

clone_size: -
j_call: TRBJ1-1
d_call: -
v_call: TRBV9
cdr3_aa: CASSVGRDTEAFF
cdr3_nt: TGTGCCAGCAGCGTGGGTCGGGATACTGAAGCTTTCTTT

clone_size: -
j_call: TRBJ1-1
d_call: TRBD1
v_call: TRBV27
cdr3_aa: CASSLFGGQGFAFF
cdr3_nt: TGTGCCAGCAGTTTATTTGGGGGACAGGGGTTCGCTTTCTTT

clone_size: once
j_call: TRBJ1-2
d_call: TRBD1
v_call: TRBV6-5
cdr3_aa: CASSPFQGANGYTF
cdr3_nt: TGTGCCAGCAGTCCCTTCCAGGGGGCGAATGGCTACACCTTC

clone_size: -
j_call: TRBJ1-5
d_call: TRBD1
v_call: TRBV15
cdr3_aa: CATSTQIPGQHTNQPQHF
cdr3_nt: TGTGCCACCAGCACACAAATCCCGGGACAGCACACCAATCAGCCCCAGCATTTT

clone_size: -
j_call: TRBJ2-5
d_call: -
v_call: TRBV5-1
cdr3_aa: CASSPGSSSTQYF
cdr3_nt: TGCGCCAGCAGCCCCGGGTCCTCCTCGACCCAGTACTTC

clone_size: -
j_call: TRBJ2-7
d_call: -
v_call: TRBV5-5
cdr3_aa: CASSQGPSQGSEQYF
cdr3_nt: TGTGCCAGCAGCCAGGGGCCATCACAGGGCTCCGAGCAGTACTTC

clone_size: -
j_call: TRBJ2-5
d_call: -
v_call: TRBV3-1/TRBV3-2
cdr3_aa: CASSPQPELQRETQYF
cdr3_nt: TGTGCCAGCAGCCCCCAACCGGAGTTACAGCGGGAGACCCAGTACTTC

clone_size: -
j_call: TRBJ2-5
d_call: TRBD2
v_call: TRBV29-1
cdr3_aa: CSVEGGGPETQYF
cdr3_nt: TGCAGCGTTGAAGGCGGGGGGCCAGAGACCCAGTACTTC

clone_size: -
j_call: TRBJ2-2
d_call: TRBD2
v_call: TRBV10-1
cdr3_aa: CASSEGRDTGELFF
cdr3_nt: TGCGCCAGCAGTGAGGGGAGGGACACCGGGGAGCTGTTTTTT

clone_size: -
j_call: TRBJ2-7
d_call: TRBD1
v_call: TRBV7-2
cdr3_aa: CASSEQGLSYEQYF
cdr3_nt: TGTGCCAGCAGTGAACAGGGGCTCTCCTACGAGCAGTACTTC

clone_size: -
j_call: TRBJ1-5
d_call: -
v_call: TRBV5-5
cdr3_aa: CASSNPGSQPQHF
cdr3_nt: TGTGCCAGCAGCAACCCAGGGTCGCAGCCCCAGCATTTT

clone_size: -
j_call: TRBJ2-7
d_call: TRBD1
v_call: TRBV5-1
cdr3_aa: CASSLAGQSYEQYF
cdr3_nt: TGCGCCAGCAGCTTGGCGGGACAGTCCTACGAGCAGTACTTC

clone_size: -
j_call: TRBJ1-6
d_call: TRBD1
v_call: TRBV11-2
cdr3_aa: CASSERFRDSHSPLHF
cdr3_nt: TGTGCCAGCAGCGAACGATTCCGGGACAGCCATTCACCCCTCCACTTT

clone_size: once
j_call: TRBJ1-5
d_call: TRBD1
v_call: TRBV2
cdr3_aa: CAGHRGGNQPQHF
cdr3_nt: TGTGCCGGGCACAGGGGCGGCAATCAGCCCCAGCATTTT

clone_size: once
j_call: TRBJ2-7
d_call: TRBD1
v_call: TRBV5-1
cdr3_aa: CASSLDRGLYEQYF
cdr3_nt: TGCGCCAGCAGCTTGGACAGGGGGCTATACGAGCAGTACTTC

clone_size: -
j_call: TRBJ2-5
d_call: TRBD1
v_call: TRBV5-4
cdr3_aa: CASSLDPGTAETQYF
cdr3_nt: TGTGCCAGCAGCCTGGACCCCGGGACAGCGGAGACCCAGTACTTC

clone_size: -
j_call: TRBJ1-2
d_call: TRBD1
v_call: TRBV9
cdr3_aa: CASSVTTGENGYTF
cdr3_nt: TGTGCCAGCAGCGTAACGACAGGGGAAAACGGCTACACCTTC

clone_size: -
j_call: TRBJ2-1
d_call: TRBD1
v_call: TRBV7-6
cdr3_aa: CASSSDRGVEQFF
cdr3_nt: TGTGCCAGCAGCTCCGACAGGGGGGTTGAGCAGTTCTTC

clone_size: -
j_call: TRBJ2-5
d_call: -
v_call: TRBV14
cdr3_aa: CASSQDREETQYF
cdr3_nt: TGTGCCAGCAGCCAAGATCGGGAAGAGACCCAGTACTTC

clone_size: -
j_call: TRBJ1-3
d_call: -
v_call: TRBV7-9
cdr3_aa: CASSGPSDSPSYF
cdr3_nt: TGTGCCAGCAGCGGCCCATCGGACAGCCCGTCATATTTT

clone_size: -
j_call: TRBJ1-2
d_call: -
v_call: TRBV28
cdr3_aa: CASRREDFRGYTF
cdr3_nt: TGTGCCAGCAGGCGAGAGGACTTTCGTGGCTACACCTTC

clone_size: -
j_call: TRBJ1-2
d_call: TRBD1
v_call: TRBV6-1
cdr3_aa: CASSEKSGQEYGYTF
cdr3_nt: TGTGCCAGCAGTGAAAAGTCAGGACAGGAGTATGGCTACACCTTC

clone_size: once
j_call: TRBJ1-5
d_call: TRBD1
v_call: TRBV10-2
cdr3_aa: CASSESKEQGTNQPQHF
cdr3_nt: TGCGCCAGCAGTGAGTCGAAAGAACAGGGGACCAATCAGCCCCAGCATTTT

clone_size: -
j_call: TRBJ1-6
d_call: -
v_call: TRBV2
cdr3_aa: CASSEVGGTRSPLHF
cdr3_nt: TGTGCCAGCAGTGAAGTAGGAGGGACTCGGTCACCCCTCCACTTT

clone_size: -
j_call: TRBJ1-1
d_call: -
v_call: TRBV25-1
cdr3_aa: CASSLGVGAFF
cdr3_nt: TGTGCCAGCAGTTTAGGGGTGGGCGCTTTCTTT

clone_size: -
j_call: TRBJ1-2
d_call: TRBD1
v_call: TRBV19
cdr3_aa: CASRRAGGQGALGYGYTF
cdr3_nt: TGTGCCAGTAGAAGGGCCGGAGGACAGGGGGCGCTTGGCTATGGCTACACCTTC

clone_size: -
j_call: TRBJ1-2
d_call: TRBD1
v_call: TRBV5-1
cdr3_aa: CASSITGTGIYGYTF
cdr3_nt: TGCGCCAGCAGCATTACCGGGACAGGGATCTATGGCTACACCTTC

clone_size: -
j_call: TRBJ2-1
d_call: TRBD2
v_call: TRBV10-3
cdr3_aa: CAISPSGTPNNEQFF
cdr3_nt: TGTGCCATCAGTCCAAGCGGGACCCCCAACAATGAGCAGTTCTTC

clone_size: -
j_call: TRBJ1-4
d_call: TRBD1
v_call: TRBV5-1
cdr3_aa: CASRPGGTEKLFF
cdr3_nt: TGCGCCAGCCGGCCAGGGGGAACCGAAAAACTGTTTTTT

clone_size: -
j_call: TRBJ1-5
d_call: -
v_call: TRBV6-1
cdr3_aa: CASSEWQGQPQHF
cdr3_nt: TGTGCCAGCAGTGAATGGCAGGGTCAGCCCCAGCATTTT

clone_size: -
j_call: TRBJ1-1
d_call: -
v_call: TRBV4-1
cdr3_aa: CASSQRQETEAFF
cdr3_nt: TGCGCCAGCAGCCAAAGACAGGAAACTGAAGCTTTCTTT

clone_size: -
j_call: TRBJ1-2
d_call: -
v_call: TRBV2
cdr3_aa: CASRETPQGNGYTF
cdr3_nt: TGTGCCAGCAGAGAGACACCCCAGGGGAATGGCTACACCTTC

clone_size: -
j_call: TRBJ1-1
d_call: -
v_call: TRBV4-1
cdr3_aa: CASSQGEGGDTEAFF
cdr3_nt: TGCGCCAGCAGCCAAGGGGAGGGGGGTGACACTGAAGCTTTCTTT

clone_size: -
j_call: TRBJ1-5
d_call: -
v_call: TRBV30
cdr3_aa: CAWSSGHSNQPQHF
cdr3_nt: TGTGCCTGGAGCTCAGGCCATAGCAATCAGCCCCAGCATTTT

clone_size: -
j_call: TRBJ1-6
d_call: -
v_call: TRBV7-6
cdr3_aa: CASSPGSYSPLHF
cdr3_nt: TGTGCCAGCAGCCCAGGGTCCTATTCACCCCTCCACTTT

clone_size: -
j_call: TRBJ2-4
d_call: -
v_call: TRBV12-3/TRBV12-4
cdr3_aa: CASRGPLRDIQYF
cdr3_nt: TGTGCCAGCAGGGGGCCTTTAAGGGACATTCAGTACTTC

clone_size: -
j_call: TRBJ1-5
d_call: -
v_call: TRBV2
cdr3_aa: CASSQDTGSNQPQHF
cdr3_nt: TGTGCCAGCAGTCAGGACACTGGGAGCAATCAGCCCCAGCATTTT

clone_size: -
j_call: TRBJ1-5
d_call: TRBD1
v_call: TRBV30
cdr3_aa: CAWGGTGDQPQHF
cdr3_nt: TGTGCCTGGGGGGGGACAGGGGATCAGCCCCAGCATTTT

clone_size: -
j_call: TRBJ2-7
d_call: TRBD1
v_call: TRBV9
cdr3_aa: CASSPSDRVAGEQYF
cdr3_nt: TGTGCCAGCAGCCCGTCCGACAGGGTGGCGGGCGAGCAGTACTTC

clone_size: -
j_call: TRBJ1-4
d_call: TRBD1
v_call: TRBV5-5
cdr3_aa: CASSLQQGLEKLFF
cdr3_nt: TGTGCCAGCAGCTTGCAACAGGGGCTCGAAAAACTGTTTTTT

clone_size: -
j_call: TRBJ1-4
d_call: -
v_call: TRBV6-5
cdr3_aa: CASSYGRFNEKLFF
cdr3_nt: TGTGCCAGCAGTTACGGGAGATTTAATGAAAAACTGTTTTTT

clone_size: -
j_call: TRBJ1-6
d_call: -
v_call: TRBV7-9
cdr3_aa: CASSLGGYGSPLHF
cdr3_nt: TGTGCCAGCAGCTTAGGAGGATATGGTTCACCCCTCCACTTT

clone_size: -
j_call: TRBJ1-1
d_call: TRBD1
v_call: TRBV6-4
cdr3_aa: CASSATGQGEAFF
cdr3_nt: TGTGCCAGCAGTGCCACGGGACAGGGTGAAGCTTTCTTT

clone_size: -
j_call: TRBJ2-4
d_call: -
v_call: TRBV7-9
cdr3_aa: CASSSVVETEVINIQYF
cdr3_nt: TGTGCCAGCAGCTCAGTAGTCGAGACCGAGGTCATCAACATTCAGTACTTC

clone_size: -
j_call: TRBJ1-2
d_call: -
v_call: TRBV12-3/TRBV12-4
cdr3_aa: CASSPTGTYGYTF
cdr3_nt: TGTGCCAGCAGTCCTACAGGGACCTATGGCTACACCTTC

clone_size: -
j_call: TRBJ2-6
d_call: -
v_call: TRBV5-1
cdr3_aa: CASSWQGSGANVLTF
cdr3_nt: TGCGCCAGCAGCTGGCAGGGCTCTGGGGCCAACGTCCTGACTTTC

clone_size: -
j_call: TRBJ1-1
d_call: TRBD1
v_call: TRBV30
cdr3_aa: CAWSAITGTVNTEAFF
cdr3_nt: TGTGCCTGGAGTGCCATTACCGGGACAGTGAACACTGAAGCTTTCTTT

clone_size: -
j_call: TRBJ2-1
d_call: TRBD2
v_call: TRBV5-6
cdr3_aa: CASTDTGGIINEQFF
cdr3_nt: TGTGCCAGCACCGATACGGGGGGTATCATCAATGAGCAGTTCTTC